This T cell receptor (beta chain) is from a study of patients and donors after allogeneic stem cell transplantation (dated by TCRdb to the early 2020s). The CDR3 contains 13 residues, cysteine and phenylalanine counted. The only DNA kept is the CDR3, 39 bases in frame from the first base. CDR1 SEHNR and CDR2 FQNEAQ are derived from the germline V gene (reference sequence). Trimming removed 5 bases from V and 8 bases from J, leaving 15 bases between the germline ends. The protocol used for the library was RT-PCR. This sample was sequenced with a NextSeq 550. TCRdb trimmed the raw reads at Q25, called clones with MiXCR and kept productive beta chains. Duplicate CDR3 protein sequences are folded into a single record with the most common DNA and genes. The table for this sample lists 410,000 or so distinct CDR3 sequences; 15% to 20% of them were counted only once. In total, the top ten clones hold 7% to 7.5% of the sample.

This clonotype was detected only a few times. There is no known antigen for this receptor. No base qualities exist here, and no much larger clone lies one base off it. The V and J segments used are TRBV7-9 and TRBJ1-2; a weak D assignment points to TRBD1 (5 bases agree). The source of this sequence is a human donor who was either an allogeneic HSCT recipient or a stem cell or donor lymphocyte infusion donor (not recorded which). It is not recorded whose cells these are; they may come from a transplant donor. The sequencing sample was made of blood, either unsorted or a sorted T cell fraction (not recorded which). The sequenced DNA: TGTGCCAGCAGCCTGGGACTCGAAGCGGGCTACACCTTC. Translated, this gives CASSLGLEAGYTF.